This T cell receptor (beta chain) was profiled in a study of Ad26.COV2.S vaccination and SARS-CoV-2 variants. For the study at large: Once, or twice with 56 days between doses, Ad26.COV2.S was given intramuscularly.

Here immunoSEQ multiplex PCR was the method, and the copy in TCRdb shows in-frame clones only, minus some. The table lists hundreds of thousands of clones, 70% to 90% of them singletons, with about 1.5% in the top ten. Study results and limitations: TCR breadth and depth analyses may have underestimated total T cell responses. People who got the vaccine had more spike-specific TCR breadth than people who got placebo.

The CDR3 loop spans 13 amino acids. Germline V gene data show CDR1 as LNHNV and CDR2 as YYDKDF (reference sequence). Deletions cut 0 bases from V and 7 bases from J, with 6 bases between. About this clone: No antigen is known for it.

The treatment here: some 20 received Ad26.COV2.S at low or high dose, single or two shots; 5 received placebo; per-sample allocation not given. Specimens were obtained on day 63 following the first vaccine or placebo injection. Cohort 1b enrolled adults aged 18-55 years in Boston. The rearrangement uses TRBV15 and TRBJ2-2; no definite D call. The TCR originated in a person aged 18 to 59 who received the Ad26.COV2.S COVID-19 vaccine or a placebo. The sequences come from peripheral blood, collected in a trial of Ad26.COV2.S vaccine versus placebo. The CDR3 bases are TGTGCCACCAGCAGAGATCATAACGGGGAGCTGTTTTTT. Translation: CATSRDHNGELFF.